This T cell receptor beta chain was profiled in a study of CD8 T cells in ankylosing spondylitis. TCRdb processed the 5' RACE reads anew with MiXCR; each CDR3 protein has one entry. Of about 340,000 distinct CDR3 sequences listed, more than 20% were seen once; the top ten hold 13%. The CDR3 totals 16 residues. The genes are TRBV21-1 and TRBJ2-5; TRBD1 is taken as the D call from the table, unchecked against the DNA. TRBV21-1 is reported as a pseudogene. The receptor was derived from a male donor with ankylosing spondylitis or in good health (not recorded which). Sequencing used blood, either unsorted or a sorted T cell fraction (not recorded which). CDR3 coding DNA: TGTGCCAGCAGCAAAGAGGACAGGGGGCTCCAAGAGACCCAGTACTTC. Its translation is CASSKEDRGLQETQYF.